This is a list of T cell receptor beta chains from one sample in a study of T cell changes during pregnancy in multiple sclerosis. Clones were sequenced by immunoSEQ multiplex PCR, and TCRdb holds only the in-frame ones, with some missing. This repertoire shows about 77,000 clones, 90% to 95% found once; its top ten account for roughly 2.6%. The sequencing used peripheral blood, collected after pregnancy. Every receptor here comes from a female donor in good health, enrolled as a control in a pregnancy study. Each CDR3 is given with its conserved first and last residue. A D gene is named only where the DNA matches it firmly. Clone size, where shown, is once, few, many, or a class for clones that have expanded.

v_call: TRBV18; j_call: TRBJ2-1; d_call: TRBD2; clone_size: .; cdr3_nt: TGTGCCAGCTCACCCGGCGGGAGGGGGTTCAGTGAGCAGTTCTTC; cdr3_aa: CASSPGGRGFSEQFF
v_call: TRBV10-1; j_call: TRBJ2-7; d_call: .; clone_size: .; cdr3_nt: TGCGCCAGCAGTGAGGGTCGGGGTCCTTCCTACGAGCAGTACTTC; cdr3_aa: CASSEGRGPSYEQYF
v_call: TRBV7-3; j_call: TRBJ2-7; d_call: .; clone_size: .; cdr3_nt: TGTGCCAGCAGCTTGGCCCCGACTGCGATAGGCGAGCAGTACTTC; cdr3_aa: CASSLAPTAIGEQYF
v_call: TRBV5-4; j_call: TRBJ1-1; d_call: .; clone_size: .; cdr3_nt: TGTGCCAGCAGCTCGGGAGGTACAGGTGTGAACACTGAAGCTTTCTTT; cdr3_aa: CASSSGGTGVNTEAFF
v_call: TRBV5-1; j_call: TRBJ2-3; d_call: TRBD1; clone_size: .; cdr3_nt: TGCGCCAGCAGCGACGGGGACAGTCGCACAGATACGCAGTATTTT; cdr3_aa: CASSDGDSRTDTQYF
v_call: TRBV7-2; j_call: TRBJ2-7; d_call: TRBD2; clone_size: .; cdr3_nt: TGTGCCAGCAGCCTAAATAGGGGAGGGGAGCAGTACTTC; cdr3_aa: CASSLNRGGEQYF
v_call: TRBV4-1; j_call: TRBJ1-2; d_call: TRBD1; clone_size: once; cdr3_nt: TGCGCCAGCAGCCTTCCCCGGGACAGGGGATTTGATGGCTACACCTTC; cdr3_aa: CASSLPRDRGFDGYTF
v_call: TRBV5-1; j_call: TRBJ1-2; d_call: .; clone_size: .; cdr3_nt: TGCGCCAGCAGCTTGGGGTCGGAGATCGGCTACACCTTC; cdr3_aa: CASSLGSEIGYTF
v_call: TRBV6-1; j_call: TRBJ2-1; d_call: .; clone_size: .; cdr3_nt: TGTGCCGCCAGGGGGCGGGGGAATGAGCAGTTCTTC; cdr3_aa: CAARGRGNEQFF
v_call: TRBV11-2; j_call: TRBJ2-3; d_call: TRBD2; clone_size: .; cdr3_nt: TGTGCCAGCAGCCCAAGGACTAGCGTAAGCACAGATACGCAGTATTTT; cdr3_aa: CASSPRTSVSTDTQYF
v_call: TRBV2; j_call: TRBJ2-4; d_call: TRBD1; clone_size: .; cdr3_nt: TGTGCCAGCCAGACAGGGGGGACGGCCAAAAACATTCAGTACTTC; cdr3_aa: CASQTGGTAKNIQYF
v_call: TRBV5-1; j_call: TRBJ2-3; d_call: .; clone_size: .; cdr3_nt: TGCGCCAGCAGCTTGGGTACTAGCACATTCACAGATACGCAGTATTTT; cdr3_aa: CASSLGTSTFTDTQYF
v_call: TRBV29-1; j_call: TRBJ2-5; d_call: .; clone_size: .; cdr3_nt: TGCAGCGTTGTTGGTGGAGCGGTTGAGACCCAGTACTTC; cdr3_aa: CSVVGGAVETQYF
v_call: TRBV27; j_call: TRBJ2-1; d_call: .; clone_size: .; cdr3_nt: TGTGCCAGCAGTTCACCGGGGGCCTACAATGAGCAGTTCTTC; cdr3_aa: CASSSPGAYNEQFF
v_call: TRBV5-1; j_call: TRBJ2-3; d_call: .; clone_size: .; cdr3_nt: TGCGCCAGCAGCTTTCGTGGTAGCGGTGGAACTAGCACAGATACGCAGTATTTT; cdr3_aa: CASSFRGSGGTSTDTQYF
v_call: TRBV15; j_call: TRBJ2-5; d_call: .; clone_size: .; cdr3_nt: TGTGCCACCAGCAGAGTGGCGGAGGAAGAGACCCAGTACTTC; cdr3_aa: CATSRVAEEETQYF
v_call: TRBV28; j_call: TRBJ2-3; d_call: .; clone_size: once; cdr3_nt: TGTGCCAGCAGGAAGCCCACAGATACGCAGTATTTT; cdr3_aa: CASRKPTDTQYF
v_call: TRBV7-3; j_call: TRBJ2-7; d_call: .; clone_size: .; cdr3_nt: TGTGCCAGCAGCTTAACTTGGGGCGACGAGCAGTACTTC; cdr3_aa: CASSLTWGDEQYF
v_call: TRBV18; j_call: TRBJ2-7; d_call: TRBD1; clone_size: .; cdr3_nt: TGTGCCAGCTCAGTAACAGGGGTTGACGAGCAGTACTTC; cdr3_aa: CASSVTGVDEQYF
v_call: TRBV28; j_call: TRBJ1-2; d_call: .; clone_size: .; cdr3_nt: TGTGCCAGCGGTACGGGGGGCAAGAACTATGGCTACACCTTC; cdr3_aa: CASGTGGKNYGYTF
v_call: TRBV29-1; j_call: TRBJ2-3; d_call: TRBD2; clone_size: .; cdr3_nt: TGCACCACCTCAAGTCGCCGGGAGGTATCAGATACGCAGTATTTT; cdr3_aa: CTTSSRREVSDTQYF
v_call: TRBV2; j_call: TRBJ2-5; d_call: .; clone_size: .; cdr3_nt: TGTGCCACCGACCCTCAGCGGTCCCAAGAGACCCAGTACTTC; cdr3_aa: CATDPQRSQETQYF
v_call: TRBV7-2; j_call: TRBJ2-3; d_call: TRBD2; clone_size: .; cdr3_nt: TGTGCCAGCAGCTTAGTGTGGCTAGCGGACACGCAGTATTTT; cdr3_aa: CASSLVWLADTQYF
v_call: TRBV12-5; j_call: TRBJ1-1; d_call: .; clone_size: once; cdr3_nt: TGTGCTAGCCAGGAGAACACTGAAGCTTTCTTT; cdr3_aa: CASQENTEAFF
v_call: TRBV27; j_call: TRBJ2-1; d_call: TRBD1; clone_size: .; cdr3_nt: TGTGCCAGCAATGACAGGGGCGCTGTCGCCTACAATGAGCAGTTCTTC; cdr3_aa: CASNDRGAVAYNEQFF
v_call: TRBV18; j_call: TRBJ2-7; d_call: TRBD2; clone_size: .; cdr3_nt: TGTGCCAGCTCACCACTGGGAGCGGGGAGCTCCTACGAGCAGTACTTC; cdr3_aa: CASSPLGAGSSYEQYF
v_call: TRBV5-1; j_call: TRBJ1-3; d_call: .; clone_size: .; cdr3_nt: TGCGCCAGCAGCTTGAGTCTTAGCTCTGGAAACACCATATATTTT; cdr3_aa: CASSLSLSSGNTIYF
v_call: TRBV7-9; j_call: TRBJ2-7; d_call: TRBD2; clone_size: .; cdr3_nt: TGTGCCAGCAGCTTATCTAGCGGGAGTTACGAGCAGTACTTC; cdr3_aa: CASSLSSGSYEQYF
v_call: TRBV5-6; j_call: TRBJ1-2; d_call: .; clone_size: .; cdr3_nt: TGTGCCAGCAGCGCGACTGCCTATGGCTACACCTTC; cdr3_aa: CASSATAYGYTF
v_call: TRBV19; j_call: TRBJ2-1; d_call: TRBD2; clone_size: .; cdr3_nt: TGTGCCAGTACCCCCGAGGTAGCGGGAGGGTTGGATGAGCAGTTCTTC; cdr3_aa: CASTPEVAGGLDEQFF
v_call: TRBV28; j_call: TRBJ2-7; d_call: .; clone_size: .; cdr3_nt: TGTGCCAGCAGTTTGTCAGGCGAGCAGTACTTC; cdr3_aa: CASSLSGEQYF
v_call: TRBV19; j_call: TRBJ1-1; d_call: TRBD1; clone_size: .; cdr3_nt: TGTGCCAGTAGTCCCATAGGGGGCAACACTGAAGCTTTCTTT; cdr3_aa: CASSPIGGNTEAFF
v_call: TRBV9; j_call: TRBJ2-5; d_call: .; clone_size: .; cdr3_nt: TGTGCCAGCAGCCTAAAGGGGGACAGCGGGGAGACCCAGTACTTC; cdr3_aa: CASSLKGDSGETQYF
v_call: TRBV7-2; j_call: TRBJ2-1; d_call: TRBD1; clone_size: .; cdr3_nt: TGTGCCAGCAGCCTGACAGGGTACAATGAGCAGTTCTTC; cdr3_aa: CASSLTGYNEQFF
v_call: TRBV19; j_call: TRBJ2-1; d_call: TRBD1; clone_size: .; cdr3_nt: TGTGCCAGTAGTCCCTACACAGGGGCACAGTGGTCCAATGAGCAGTTCTTC; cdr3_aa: CASSPYTGAQWSNEQFF